This TCR beta chain was profiled in a study of cytomegalovirus exposure and HLA in healthy donors. The study ran its PCR with 60 Vbeta and 13 Jbeta primers. Assay used: immunoSEQ multiplex PCR; TCRdb lists only in-frame clones, some missing. The sample records 60,000 to 70,000 clones, about 80% being singletons. Healthy bone marrow donors formed the donor group. The TCR comes from a man aged 45 to 65 in good health and CMV-seronegative. The material sequenced was PBMCs.

The CDR3 here is CASSVEDGRGGELFF. CDR3 DNA: TGTGCCAGCAGCGTAGAGGACGGGAGGGGCGGGGAGCTGTTTTTT. The chain uses TRBV9 and TRBJ2-2, with TRBD2 matching over 8 bases. The CDR3 runs to 15 residues. The V segment lost 0 bases and the J segment 7 bases; nucleotides outside the gene matches: 5. Germline V gene lookup returns CDR1 SGDLS and CDR2 YYNGEE.